This TCR beta chain was observed in a study of T cells in Graves' hyperthyroidism and ophthalmopathy. In its sample, this clonotype was seen a few times. The CDR3 regions of TCR beta were amplified from RNA transcripts. HTBI primers were the set used in a first-round RT-PCR of the TCR CDR3. TCRdb called the multiplex PCR reads again in MiXCR, with one record for every CDR3 protein. The sample shows roughly 400,000 distinct CDR3 sequences, roughly 25% of them seen only once. This CDR3 region has 19 residues. The junction had 15 bases not matched to a gene; V was cut back by 5 bases and J by 4 bases. From germline, CDR1 is MNHNS and CDR2 SASEGT.

The TCR was taken from a man in his fifties with Graves' hyperthyroidism. This chain joins TRBV6-1 and TRBJ2-2; TRBD2 aligns across 11 bases. The source material was blood. CDR3 sequence (DNA): TGTGCCAGCAGTTCCCCGGGACTAGCGGAGGTGTGGGGCACCGGGGAGCTGTTTTTT. Protein sequence: CASSSPGLAEVWGTGELFF.